The text below deals with one TCR beta chain. The ends were cut back, 4 bases at V and 2 bases at J, with 12 bases in the middle. This CDR3 comprises 14 residues. Germline assignment: CDR1 SNHLY and CDR2 FYNNEI. Original processing notes: The assay estimated nucleated cells by amplifying reference gene primers. Profiled with immunoSEQ multiplex PCR; TCRdb holds only in-frame clones, not every one. Clone size and V and J calls were adopted from that table, with D and trimming inferred from the DNA. The top ten clones hold about 3.1% of a sample with 200,000 to 300,000 clones, about 80% of them seen once. This entry comes from a study of blood T cell repertoires in COVID-19. Study-wide context: The samples span acute and convalescent COVID-19 from the United States, Italy and Spain. From T cells, B-cell-depleted T cells, or PBMCs came the material, which was cDNA or gDNA.

This rearrangement joins TRBV2 to TRBJ2-7, with D possibly matching TRBD1 (6 bases). This receptor was taken from an elderly woman with acute or convalescent COVID-19. Sequencing input: peripheral blood. CDR3 nucleotides: TGTGCCAGCAGTGGGTGGACAGCCACCTACGAGCAGTACTTC. Protein: CASSGWTATYEQYF.